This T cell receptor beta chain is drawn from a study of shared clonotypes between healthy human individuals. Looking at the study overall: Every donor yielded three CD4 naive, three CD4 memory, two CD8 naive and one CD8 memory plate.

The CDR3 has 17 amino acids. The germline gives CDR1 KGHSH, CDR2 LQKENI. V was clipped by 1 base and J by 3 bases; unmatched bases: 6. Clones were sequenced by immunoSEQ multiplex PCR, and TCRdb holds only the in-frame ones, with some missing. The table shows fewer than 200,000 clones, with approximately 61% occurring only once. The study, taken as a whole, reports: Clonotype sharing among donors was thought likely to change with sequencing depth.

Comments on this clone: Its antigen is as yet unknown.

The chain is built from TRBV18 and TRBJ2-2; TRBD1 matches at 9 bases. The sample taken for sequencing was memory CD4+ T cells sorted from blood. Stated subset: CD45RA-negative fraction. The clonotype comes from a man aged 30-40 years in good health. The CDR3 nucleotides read TGTGCCAGCTCACCACTCTCCGGGACAGGGTACACCGGGGAGCTGTTTTTT. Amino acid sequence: CASSPLSGTGYTGELFF.